This TCR beta chain stems from a study of blood T cell repertoires in COVID-19. At the level of the study: Acute and convalescent COVID-19 samples came from the United States, Italy and Spain. The cDNA or gDNA used as material had been derived from T cells, B-cell-depleted T cells, or PBMCs.

The V gene's germline CDR1 is LGHNA and CDR2 YNFKEQ. The CDR3 is made up of 15 amino acids. V gave up 2 bases and J gave up 0 bases; unmatched junction bases: 1. Per the authors' pipeline: Quantification of nucleated cells was approximated via reference gene primer amplification. Libraries were prepared by immunoSEQ multiplex PCR; TCRdb keeps only in-frame clonotypes and omits some of them. V, J and clone size are those of that table, while D and trimming were read from the DNA. There are 150,000 to 200,000 clones in the sample; about 86% occur only once, and under 3% lies in the top ten. Sample: peripheral blood. V usage is TRBV4-2 and J usage is TRBJ1-3; TRBD1 matches at 7 bases. The TCR sequence derives from a young woman with active or convalescent COVID-19. The CDR3 DNA reads TGTGCCAGCAGCCAACGGGACAGCTCTGGAAACACCATATATTTT. The encoded protein is CASSQRDSSGNTIYF.